This TCR beta chain was captured in a study of tumor-infiltrating lymphocytes in primary liver carcinoma. Total RNA and DNA came together from about 19-30 mg of bulk tissue without cell sorting. On this clonotype itself: Its antigen is undetermined. Mismatch with germline at one junction end may stem from a read error.

Germline lookup yields CDR1 MNHNY and CDR2 SVGAGI (reference sequence). The CDR3 spans 13 residues. The authors made TCR beta cDNA from about 500 ng total RNA with a constant-region primer. Construction of TCR beta libraries relied on three successive nested multiplex PCR rounds employing slightly modified ARM-PCR. Two initial PCR rounds of about 10 cycles each paired TRBV1-TRBV30 forward primers with a C-beta reverse primer. One entry per CDR3 protein, called by TCRdb with MiXCR from the multiplex PCR reads. The sample lists 90,000 to 150,000 distinct CDR3 sequences, less than 75% occurring once. Study-wide results and caveats: Researchers found tumor-adjacent and tumor-blood pairs overlapped less than tumor region pairs.

The sequenced sample consisted of tumor-adjacent normal liver tissue. The chain combines TRBV6-6 with TRBJ2-6; D gene ambiguous. The sequence derives from an older woman with primary liver carcinoma and hepatitis B virus infection. DNA for the CDR3: TGTGCCATCAGTCTACCTAGGGCCAACGTCCTGACTTTC. It translates to CAISLPRANVLTF.